These T cell receptor beta chains were read from a single sample in a study of regulatory T cells in long-lasting Graves disease. TCRdb ran MiXCR on the multiplex PCR reads and lists one entry per CDR3 protein. Found here are about 540,000 distinct CDR3 sequences, about 14% of them singletons; the top ten hold roughly 9.7%. These same data were also listed under a study on T cells in Graves' hyperthyroidism and ophthalmopathy.

Sequencing was performed on peripheral blood mononuclear cells (PBMCs), taken at new diagnosis, from a patient treated with antithyroid drugs. The receptor set was obtained from a man aged 30 to 45 with Graves disease. Both conserved end residues are part of each CDR3.

v_call: TRBV27; cdr3_aa: CASSFLGYEKLFF
v_call: TRBV24-1; cdr3_aa: CAAYSGTGSNSPLHF
v_call: TRBV7-2; cdr3_aa: CASSIAGLVYNEQFF
v_call: TRBV19; cdr3_aa: CASSTTWDSQETQYF
v_call: TRBV20-1; cdr3_aa: CSARNPGRGTYEQYF
v_call: TRBV20-1; cdr3_aa: CSVTSGVYNEQFF
v_call: TRBV6-5; cdr3_aa: CASSYRRGVGSPQYF
v_call: TRBV2; cdr3_aa: CASSYRGLSAEAFF
v_call: TRBV5-1; cdr3_aa: CASSLAGGRRIQETQYF
v_call: TRBV12-3/TRBV12-4; cdr3_aa: CASSAPSTRREQYF
v_call: TRBV7-2; cdr3_aa: CASSASSGATEAFF
v_call: TRBV7-3; cdr3_aa: CASSRTGGSETQYF
v_call: TRBV12-3/TRBV12-4; cdr3_aa: CASGPGGTEAFF
v_call: TRBV29-1; cdr3_aa: CSVEQGAYGYTF
v_call: TRBV12-3/TRBV12-4; cdr3_aa: CASSLAVGTSIFLEQFF
v_call: TRBV2; cdr3_aa: CASELASLPSEKLFF